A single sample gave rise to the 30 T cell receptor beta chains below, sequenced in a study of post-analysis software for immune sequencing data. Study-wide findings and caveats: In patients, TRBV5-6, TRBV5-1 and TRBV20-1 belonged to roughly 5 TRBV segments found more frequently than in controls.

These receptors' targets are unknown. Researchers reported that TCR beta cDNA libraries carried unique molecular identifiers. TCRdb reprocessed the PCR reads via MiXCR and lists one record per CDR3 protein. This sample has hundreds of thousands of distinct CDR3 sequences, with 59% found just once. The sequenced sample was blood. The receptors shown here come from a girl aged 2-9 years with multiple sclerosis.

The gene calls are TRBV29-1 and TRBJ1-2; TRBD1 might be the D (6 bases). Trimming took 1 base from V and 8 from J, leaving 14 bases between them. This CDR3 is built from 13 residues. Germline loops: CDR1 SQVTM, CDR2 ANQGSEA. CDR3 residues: CSVEVQGTGGYTF. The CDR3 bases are TGCAGCGTTGAAGTGCAGGGCACAGGGGGCTACACCTTC.

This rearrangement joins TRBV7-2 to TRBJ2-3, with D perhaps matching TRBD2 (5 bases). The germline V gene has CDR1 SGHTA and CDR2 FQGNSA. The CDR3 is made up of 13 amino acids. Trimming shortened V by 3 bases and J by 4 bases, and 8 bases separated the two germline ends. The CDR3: CASSFAGSDTQYF. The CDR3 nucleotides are TGTGCCAGCAGCTTTGCGGGTTCAGATACGCAGTATTTT.

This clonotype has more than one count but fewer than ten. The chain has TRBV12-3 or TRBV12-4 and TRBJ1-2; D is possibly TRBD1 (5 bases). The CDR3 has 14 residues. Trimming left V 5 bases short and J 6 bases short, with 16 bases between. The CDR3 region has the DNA TGTGCCAGCAGTCCCGTAGGACATTGGCATGGCTACACCTTC. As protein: CASSPVGHWHGYTF.

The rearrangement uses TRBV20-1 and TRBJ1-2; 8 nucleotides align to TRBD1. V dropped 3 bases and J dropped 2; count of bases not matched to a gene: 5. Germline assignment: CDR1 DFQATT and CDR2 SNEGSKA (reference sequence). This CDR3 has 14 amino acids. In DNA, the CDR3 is TGCAGTGCTAGTCTTCGGACAGGGAACTATGGCTACACCTTC. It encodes CSASLRTGNYGYTF.

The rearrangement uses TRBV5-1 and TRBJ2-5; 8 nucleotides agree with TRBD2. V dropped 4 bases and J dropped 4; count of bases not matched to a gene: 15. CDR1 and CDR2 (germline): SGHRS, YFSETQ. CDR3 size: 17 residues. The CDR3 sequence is CASSPSLLAANGETQYF. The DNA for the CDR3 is TGCGCCAGCAGCCCGTCGTTACTAGCGGCCAACGGAGAGACCCAGTACTTC.

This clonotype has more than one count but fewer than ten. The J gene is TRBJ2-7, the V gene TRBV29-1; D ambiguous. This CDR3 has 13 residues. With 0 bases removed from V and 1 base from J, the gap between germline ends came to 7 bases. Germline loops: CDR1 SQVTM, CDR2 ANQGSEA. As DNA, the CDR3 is TGCAGCGTTGAAGAAACGGATTCCTACGAGCAGTACTTC. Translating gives CSVEETDSYEQYF.

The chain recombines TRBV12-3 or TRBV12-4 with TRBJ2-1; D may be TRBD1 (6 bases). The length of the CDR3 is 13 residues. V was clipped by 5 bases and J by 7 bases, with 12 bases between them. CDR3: CASSHQGGNEQFF. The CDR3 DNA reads TGTGCCAGCAGTCACCAAGGGGGAAATGAGCAGTTCTTC.

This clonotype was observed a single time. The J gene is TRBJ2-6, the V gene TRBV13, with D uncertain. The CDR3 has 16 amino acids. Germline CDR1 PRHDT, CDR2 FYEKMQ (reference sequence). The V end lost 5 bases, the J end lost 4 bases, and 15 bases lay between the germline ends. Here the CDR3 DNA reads TGTGCCAGCAGCGCAAACCCCGGGCCGGGGGCCAACGTCCTGACTTTC. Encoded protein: CASSANPGPGANVLTF.

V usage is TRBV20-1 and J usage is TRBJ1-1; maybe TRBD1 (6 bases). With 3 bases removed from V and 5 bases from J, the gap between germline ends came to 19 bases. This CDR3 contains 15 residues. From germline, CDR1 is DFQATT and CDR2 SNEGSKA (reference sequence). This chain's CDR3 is CSARESRDKETEAFF. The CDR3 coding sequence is TGCAGTGCTAGGGAAAGCCGGGACAAGGAGACTGAAGCTTTCTTT.

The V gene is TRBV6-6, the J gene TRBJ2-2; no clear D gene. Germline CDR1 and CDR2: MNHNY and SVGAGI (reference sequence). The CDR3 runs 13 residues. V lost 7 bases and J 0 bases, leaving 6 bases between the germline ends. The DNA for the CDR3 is TGTGCCAGCACGTCGGCGAACACCGGGGAGCTGTTTTTT. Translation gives CASTSANTGELFF.

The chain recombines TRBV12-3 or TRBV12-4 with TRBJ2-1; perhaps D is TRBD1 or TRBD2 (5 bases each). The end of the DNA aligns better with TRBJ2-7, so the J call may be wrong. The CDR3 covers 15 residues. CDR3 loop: CASSQGTDRFYEQYF. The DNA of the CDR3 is TGTGCCAGCAGCCAAGGGACCGACAGATTCTACGAGCAGTACTTC.

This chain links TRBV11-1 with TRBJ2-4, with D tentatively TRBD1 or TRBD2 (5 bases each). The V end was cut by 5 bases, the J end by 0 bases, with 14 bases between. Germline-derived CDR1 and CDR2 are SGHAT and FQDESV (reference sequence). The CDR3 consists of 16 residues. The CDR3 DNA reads TGTGCCAGCAGCGAGGGGTCGGGCCTAGCCAAAAACATTCAGTACTTC. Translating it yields CASSEGSGLAKNIQYF.

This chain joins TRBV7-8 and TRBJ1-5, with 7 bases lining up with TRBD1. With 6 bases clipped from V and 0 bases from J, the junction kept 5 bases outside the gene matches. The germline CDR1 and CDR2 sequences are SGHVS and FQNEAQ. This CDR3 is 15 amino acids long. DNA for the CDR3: TGTGCCAGCAGTGAAGACAGGGCTAGCAATCAGCCCCAGCATTTT. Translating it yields CASSEDRASNQPQHF.

This CDR3 is CASSPGGGQASLHF. DNA of the CDR3: TGTGCCAGCAGCCCCGGAGGGGGGCAAGCATCCCTCCACTTT. The chain links TRBV12-3 or TRBV12-4 to TRBJ1-6, with D maybe TRBD1 (6 bases). The CDR3 loop spans 14 amino acids. Trimming cost V 6 bases and J 14 bases, with 20 bases left between them.

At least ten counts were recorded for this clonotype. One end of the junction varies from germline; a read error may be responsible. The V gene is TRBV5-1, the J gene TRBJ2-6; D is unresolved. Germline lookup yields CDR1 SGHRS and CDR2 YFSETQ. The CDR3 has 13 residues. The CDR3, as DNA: TGTGCCAGCAGCTTAACTGGGGCCAACGTCCTGACTTTC. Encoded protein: CASSLTGANVLTF.

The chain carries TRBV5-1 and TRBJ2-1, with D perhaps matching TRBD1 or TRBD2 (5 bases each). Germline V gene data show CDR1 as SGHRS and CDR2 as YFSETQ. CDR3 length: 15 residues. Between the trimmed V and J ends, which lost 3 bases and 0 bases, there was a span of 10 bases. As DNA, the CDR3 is TGCGCCAGCAGCTGGGGGTTGGGCTCCTACAATGAGCAGTTCTTC. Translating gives CASSWGLGSYNEQFF.

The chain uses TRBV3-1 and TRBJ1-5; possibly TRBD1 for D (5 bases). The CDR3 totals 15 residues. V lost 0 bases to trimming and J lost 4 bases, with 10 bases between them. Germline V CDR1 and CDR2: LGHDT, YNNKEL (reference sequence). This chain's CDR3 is CASSQDLRANQPQHF. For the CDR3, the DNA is TGTGCCAGCAGCCAAGATCTCAGGGCTAATCAGCCCCAGCATTTT.

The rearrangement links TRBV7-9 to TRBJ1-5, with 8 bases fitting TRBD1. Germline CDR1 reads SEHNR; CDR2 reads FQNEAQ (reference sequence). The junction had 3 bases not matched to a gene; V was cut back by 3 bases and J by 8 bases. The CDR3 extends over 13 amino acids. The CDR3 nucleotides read TGTGCCAGCAGCTTGGCAGGGGGCAAGCCCCAGCATTTT. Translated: CASSLAGGKPQHF. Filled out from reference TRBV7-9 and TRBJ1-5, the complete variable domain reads DTGVSQNPRHKITKRGQNVTFRCDPISEHNRLYWYRQTLGQGPEFLTYFQNEAQLEKSRLLSDRFSAERPKGSFSTLEIQRTEQGDSAMYLCASSLAGGKPQHFGDGTRLSIL.

The DNA of the CDR3 is TGTGCCAGCAGTTTAAGGGTGCTTAGCGGCGAGCAGTTCTTC. Translation gives CASSLRVLSGEQFF. The V gene is TRBV12-3 or TRBV12-4, the J gene TRBJ2-1; tentatively, D is TRBD2 (6 bases). This CDR3 region has 14 residues. V shed 2 bases and J shed 10 bases, with 15 bases lying between them.

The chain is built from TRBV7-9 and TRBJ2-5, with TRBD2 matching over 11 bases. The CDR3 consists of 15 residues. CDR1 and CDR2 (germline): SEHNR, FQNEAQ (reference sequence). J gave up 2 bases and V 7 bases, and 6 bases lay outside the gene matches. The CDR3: CASILTSGIQETQYF. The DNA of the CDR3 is TGTGCCAGCATCCTGACTAGCGGGATTCAAGAGACCCAGTACTTC.

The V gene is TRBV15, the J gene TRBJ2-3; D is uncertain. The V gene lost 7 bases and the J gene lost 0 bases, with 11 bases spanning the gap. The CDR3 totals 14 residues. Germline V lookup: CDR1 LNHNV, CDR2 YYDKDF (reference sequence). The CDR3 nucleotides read TGTGCCACCAAAAGGGAAGTTAGCACAGATACGCAGTATTTT. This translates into CATKREVSTDTQYF. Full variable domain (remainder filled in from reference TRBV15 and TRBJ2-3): DAMVIQNPRYQVTQFGKPVTLSCSQTLNHNVMYWYQQKSSQAPKLLFHYYDKDFNNEADTPDNFQSRRPNTSFCFLDIRSPGLGDTAMYLCATKREVSTDTQYFGPGTRLTVL.

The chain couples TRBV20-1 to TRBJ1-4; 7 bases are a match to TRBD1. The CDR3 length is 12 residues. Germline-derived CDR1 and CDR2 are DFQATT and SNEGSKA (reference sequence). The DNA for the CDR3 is TGCGCCGAGGGGGCGACTAATGAAAAACTGTTTTTT. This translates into CAEGATNEKLFF.

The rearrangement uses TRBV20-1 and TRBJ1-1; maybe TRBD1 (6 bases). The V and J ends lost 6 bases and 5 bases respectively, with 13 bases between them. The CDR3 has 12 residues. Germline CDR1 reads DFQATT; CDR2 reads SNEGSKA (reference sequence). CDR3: CSASKGGTEAFF. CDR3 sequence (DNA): TGCAGTGCGTCCAAGGGGGGTACTGAAGCTTTCTTT.

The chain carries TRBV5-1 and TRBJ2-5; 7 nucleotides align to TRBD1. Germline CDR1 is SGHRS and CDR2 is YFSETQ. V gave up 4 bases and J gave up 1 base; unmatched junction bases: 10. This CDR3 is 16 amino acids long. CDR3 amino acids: CASSPVTGQAQETQYF. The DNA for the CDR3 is TGCGCCAGCAGCCCGGTTACCGGACAGGCCCAAGAGACCCAGTACTTC.

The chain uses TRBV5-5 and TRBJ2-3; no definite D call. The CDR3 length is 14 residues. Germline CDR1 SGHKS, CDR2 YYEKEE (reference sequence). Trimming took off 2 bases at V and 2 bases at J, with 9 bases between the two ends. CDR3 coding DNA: TGTGCCAGCAGCTTCACTTTTTACACAGATACGCAGTATTTT. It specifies CASSFTFYTDTQYF.

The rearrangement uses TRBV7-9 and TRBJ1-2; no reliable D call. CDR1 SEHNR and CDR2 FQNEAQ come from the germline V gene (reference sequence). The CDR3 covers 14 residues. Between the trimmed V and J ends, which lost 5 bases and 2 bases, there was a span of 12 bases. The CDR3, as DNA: TGTGCCAGCAGCACCTCGGACGGAAACTATGGCTACACCTTC. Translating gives CASSTSDGNYGYTF.

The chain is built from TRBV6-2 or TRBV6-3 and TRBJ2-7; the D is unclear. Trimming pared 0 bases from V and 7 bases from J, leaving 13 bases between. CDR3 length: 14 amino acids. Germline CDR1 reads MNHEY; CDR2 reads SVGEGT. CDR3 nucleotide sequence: TGTGCCAGCAGTTACTCCGGCAGGCTAGGAGAGCAGTACTTC. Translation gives CASSYSGRLGEQYF.

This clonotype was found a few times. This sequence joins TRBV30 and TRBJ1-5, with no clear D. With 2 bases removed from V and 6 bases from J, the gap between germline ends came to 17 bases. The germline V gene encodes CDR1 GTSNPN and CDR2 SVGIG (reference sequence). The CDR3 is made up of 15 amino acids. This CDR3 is CAWSQGLSSSQPQHF. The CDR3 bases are TGTGCCTGGAGTCAAGGGCTTTCGTCTAGTCAGCCCCAGCATTTT.

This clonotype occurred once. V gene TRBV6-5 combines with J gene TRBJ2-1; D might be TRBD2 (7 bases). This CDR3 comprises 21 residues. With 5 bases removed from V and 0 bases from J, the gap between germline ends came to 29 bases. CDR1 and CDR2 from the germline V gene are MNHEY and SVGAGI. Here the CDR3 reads CASSHPLRGSAGLNSYNEQFF. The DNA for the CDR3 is TGTGCCAGCAGTCACCCCCTCAGGGGATCAGCGGGACTGAACTCCTACAATGAGCAGTTCTTC.

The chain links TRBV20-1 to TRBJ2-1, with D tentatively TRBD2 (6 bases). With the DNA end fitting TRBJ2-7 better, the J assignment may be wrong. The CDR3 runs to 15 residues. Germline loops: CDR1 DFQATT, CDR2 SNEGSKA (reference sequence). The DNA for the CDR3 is TGCAGTGCTAGAAGACTAGTCGGGGGTGCCTACGAGCAGTACTTC. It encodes CSARRLVGGAYEQYF.